The present T cell receptor (beta chain) was sequenced within a study of shared clonotypes between healthy human individuals (dated by TCRdb to 2018 to 2020). Study-wide context: A few men and a couple of women, aged 18 to 49 years, made up the cohort. Per donor, three plates each were used for CD4 naive and CD4 memory, two for CD8 naive, and one for CD8 memory. To increase sequencing depth and limit assay-specific biases, TCR repertoire library preparation and sequencing were carried out by different laboratories using diverse techniques. To estimate repertoire size and how much clonotypes are shared between individuals, the study performed deep sequencing of blood TCR repertoires from a few healthy adults. Each donor's leukapheresis produced roughly between roughly 0.85 and 9.5 billion PBMCs.

Ends trimmed: V by 2 bases, J by 0 bases; bases unmatched to a gene: 1. The CDR3 goes from the cysteine to the phenylalanine over 15 residues. The CDR3 DNA has 45 bases and is translated from base 1. CDR1 and CDR2 are read off the germline V gene as SQVTM and ANQGSEA. Using the deep immunoSEQ assay, multiplex PCR amplified TCR CDR3 regions from genomic DNA. For each cell subset, the extracted genomic DNA was distributed evenly across all wells of several immunoSEQ 96-well plates, and each plate served as one replicate. For sorted subsets, 150 to 200 ng genomic DNA, equal to tens of thousands of T cell genomes, was loaded into each replicate PCR. The purified libraries were quantified using a Qubit 3.0 fluorometer, sized with a Bioanalyzer 2100, and then quantified again using the KAPA Library Quantification kit. Each immunoSEQ 96-well plate was sequenced on its own single-read 150-cycle Illumina NextSeq 550 flow cell. On the study's bioinformatics: Because only junctional sequences without quality scores were contained in the immunoSEQ output, filtering matching that applied to full-length reads could not be performed. Sequences were annotated with PyIR, a Python wrapper for IgBLAST v1.9, and V/J genes and CDR3 were assigned using IMGT germline references. Reads were removed for weak V/J assignments (E-value above 1e-6), missing CDR3, stop codons, out-of-frame junctions, or ambiguous translated residues. V3J clonotypes were defined as sequences sharing an identical inferred V gene, J gene, and CDR3 amino acid sequence. The percentage overlap between two repertoires was calculated by dividing the number of shared unique clonotypes by the size of the smaller repertoire. RTK rarefaction, the Chao1 estimator, and Recon v2.1 estimates of unobserved clonotypes were used to assess repertoire richness. Generation probabilities were computed with OLGA for all TCRbeta clonotypes obtained by the gDNA method from several donors. In its TCRdb copy, this immuneACCESS table keeps in-frame sequences only and misses some clones. Where compared with another copy, unresolved V genes explain less than half of these, and the others have no known cause. From that table come the V and J calls and clone size; the DNA was used to work out D and trimming. The sample table records about 2 million clones; about 95% of these occur just once. The ten largest clones represent about 1.1% of the sample.

On this clone itself: The target of this receptor is not known. The record has no base qualities; no much larger clone is one base away.

The research as a whole found: Incomplete sequencing was indicated by rarefaction of sorted-subset datasets, despite the large sequencing depth. Compared with non-shared clonotypes, clonotypes shared by all four sorted-subset donors had higher generation probabilities. Approximately 4.8% of naive CD4, 3% to 4% of naive CD8, approximately 2% of memory CD4, and 0.4% of memory CD8 clonotypes were shared across several donors. Because the study included only a small number of donors, the genetic and exposure-history diversity represented was limited. Based on pairwise subsampling, the degree of clonotype sharing among donors was expected to be affected by sequencing depth. Larger estimated clonotype richness was generally found for naive subsets than for memory subsets. Sampling was restricted to blood, and TCR repertoires in tissue are likely to differ from TCR repertoires in blood.

CD8 naive samples were CD45RO-negative cells positively selected for CCR7, giving a CD45RA+CCR7+ population that excluded TemRA cells. Healthy HIV-negative adults with no recently reported acute infections or vaccinations were included as donors. Every donor was a Caucasian adult residing in Nashville, Tennessee, USA. Blood was obtained by leukapheresis, after which PBMCs were separated by Ficoll-Histopaque density gradient centrifugation and cryopreserved in liquid nitrogen vapor phase. Analytical flow cytometry was used to check the purity and quantity of every magnetically sorted T cell population. Each sorted fraction had its genomic DNA isolated and then quantified by UV absorbance on a Nanodrop 2000c.

The chain was built from TRBV29-1 and TRBJ2-2, with 9 junctional bases fitting TRBD2. Specimen: naive CD8+ T cells sorted from blood. The cell subset or site label of this sample denotes: CD45RA+CCR7+. The source of this sequence is a man aged 18 to 29 in good health. The CDR3 sequence is CSVELAGTNTGELFF. The nucleotides read TGCAGCGTTGAACTAGCGGGGACGAACACCGGGGAGCTGTTTTTT.